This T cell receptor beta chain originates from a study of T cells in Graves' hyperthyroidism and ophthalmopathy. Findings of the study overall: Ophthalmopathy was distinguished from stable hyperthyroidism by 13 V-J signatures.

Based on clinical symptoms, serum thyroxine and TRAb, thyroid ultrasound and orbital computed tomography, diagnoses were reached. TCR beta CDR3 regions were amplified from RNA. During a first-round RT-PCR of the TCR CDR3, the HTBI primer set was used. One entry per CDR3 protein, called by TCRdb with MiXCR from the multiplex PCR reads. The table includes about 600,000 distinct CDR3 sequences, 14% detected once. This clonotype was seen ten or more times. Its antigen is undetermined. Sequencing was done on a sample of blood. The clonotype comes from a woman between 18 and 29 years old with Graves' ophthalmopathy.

This CDR3 is CASSPHSGSKSYNEQFF. The CDR3 bases are TGCGCCAGCAGCCCACATAGCGGGAGTAAGTCCTACAATGAGCAGTTCTTC. The chain carries TRBV5-1 and TRBJ2-1; the match to TRBD2 covers 9 bases. Germline V CDR1 and CDR2: SGHRS, YFSETQ. V was pared by 4 bases and J by 1 base, with 9 bases of the junction left unmatched. CDR3 size: 17 residues.